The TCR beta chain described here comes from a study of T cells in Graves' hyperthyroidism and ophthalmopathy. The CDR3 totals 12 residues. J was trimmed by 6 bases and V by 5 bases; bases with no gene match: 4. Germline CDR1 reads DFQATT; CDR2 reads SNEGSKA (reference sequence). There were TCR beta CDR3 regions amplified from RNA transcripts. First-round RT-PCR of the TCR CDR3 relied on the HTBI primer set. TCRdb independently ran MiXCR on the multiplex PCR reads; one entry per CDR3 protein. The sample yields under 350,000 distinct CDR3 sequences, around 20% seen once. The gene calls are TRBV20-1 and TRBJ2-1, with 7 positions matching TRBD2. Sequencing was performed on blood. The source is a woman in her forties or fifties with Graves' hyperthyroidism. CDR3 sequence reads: CSAERGTNEQFF. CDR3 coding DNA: TGCAGTGCTGAGCGGGGTACCAATGAGCAGTTCTTC.